Below, one T cell receptor beta chain is given with its context. Its antigen is undetermined. This record belongs to a study of T-cell reconstitution after alpha-beta-depleted transplantation in children. General study points: From surviving recipient T cells and thymic progenitors came the high day-60 TCRbeta diversity observed in some patients. Alpha-beta T cells present about two months after transplant were reported to originate from several hundred expanded graft clones. A year post-transplant, T-cell counts and diversity derived mostly from newly produced T cells.

The CDR3 runs 16 residues. The V and J ends lost 0 bases and 2 bases respectively, with 12 bases between them. Researchers prepared the TCRbeta library using unique molecular identifiers, the study reports. TCRdb reprocessed the PCR reads with MiXCR, giving one entry per CDR3 protein. This sample has about 130,000 distinct CDR3 sequences, with 8.5% to 10% found just once. Material: PBMCs, mostly from graft donor cells, obtained 180 days after TCRalphabeta/CD19-depleted stem cell transplant. The rearrangement joins TRBV5-3 to TRBJ1-5, with D possibly being TRBD1 (5 bases). Being an ORF, TRBV5-3 has a function that is uncertain. This TCR was sampled from a girl under two years old who had a stem cell transplant for combined immunodeficiency, so the T cells may come from the graft donor. The CDR3 DNA sequence: TGTGCCAGAAGCTTGGACAGGTCCGACGGCAATCAGCCCCAGCATTTT. Translated, it gives CARSLDRSDGNQPQHF.